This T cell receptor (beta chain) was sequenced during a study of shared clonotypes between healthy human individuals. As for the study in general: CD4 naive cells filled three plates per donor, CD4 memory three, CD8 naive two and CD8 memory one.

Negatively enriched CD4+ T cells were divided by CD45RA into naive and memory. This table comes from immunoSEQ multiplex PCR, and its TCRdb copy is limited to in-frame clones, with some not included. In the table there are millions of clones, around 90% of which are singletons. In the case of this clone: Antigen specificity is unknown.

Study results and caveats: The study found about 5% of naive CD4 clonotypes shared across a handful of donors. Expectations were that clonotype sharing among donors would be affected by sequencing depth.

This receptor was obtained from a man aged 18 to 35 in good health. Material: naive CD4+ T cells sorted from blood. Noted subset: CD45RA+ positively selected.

This CDR3 is CASSPRDSPGDEQFF. In DNA form, the CDR3 reads TGTGCCAGCAGCCCGCGGGACAGTCCGGGAGATGAGCAGTTCTTC. This chain connects TRBV11-2 to TRBJ2-1; perhaps TRBD1 as D (7 bases). This CDR3 is 15 amino acids long. The germline gives CDR1 SGHAT, CDR2 FQNNGV. Trimming took 5 bases from V and 8 from J, leaving 19 bases between them. The full variable domain, completed using reference TRBV11-2 and TRBJ2-1, is EAGVAQSPRYKIIEKRQSVAFWCNPISGHATLYWYQQILGQGPKLLIQFQNNGVVDDSQLPKDRFSAERLKGVDSTLKIQPAKLEDSAVYLCASSPRDSPGDEQFFGPGTRLTVL.